These T cell receptor beta chains were read from a single sample in a study of T cells in Graves' hyperthyroidism and ophthalmopathy. TCRdb independently ran MiXCR on the multiplex PCR reads; one entry per CDR3 protein. The sample contains approximately 400,000 distinct CDR3 sequences, more than 12% of which appear only once. The material sequenced was blood. The receptors stem from a man between 45 and 60 years old with Graves' ophthalmopathy. The CDR3 runs from the conserved cysteine through the conserved F or W.

>TRBV19|14|TRBJ1-2
CASSIAGTGFGYTF
>TRBV10-2|17|TRBJ2-7
CASSESGLAGVPDEQYF
>TRBV2|12|TRBJ1-1
CASTRGDTEVFF
>TRBV10-3|13|TRBJ2-1
CAADSGRATEQFF
>TRBV2|15|TRBJ2-3
CASSLQRGDTDTQYF
>TRBV6-1|13|TRBJ2-1
CASSKLGLFEQFF
>TRBV20-1|12|TRBJ2-1
CSASDGNNEQFF
>TRBV29-1|12|TRBJ2-1
CSATISSAEQFF
>TRBV5-6|15|TRBJ2-7
CASSVMTSGPYEQYF
>TRBV3-1|14|TRBJ2-3
CASSYGTNEDTQYF
>TRBV29-1|15|TRBJ1-4
CSVEERRAAGEKLFF
>TRBV12-3/TRBV12-4|13|TRBJ1-1
CASRRDRGAEAFF
>TRBV28|12|TRBJ2-5
CASSPRVETQYF
>TRBV6-5|15|TRBJ1-1
CASSYEGARSTEAFF
>TRBV24-1|16|TRBJ2-3
CATSVNGGSGADTQYF